The sequence of this T cell receptor beta chain was determined in a study of OX40 agonist ivuxolimab in advanced cancers. Libraries were prepared by immunoSEQ multiplex PCR; TCRdb keeps only in-frame clonotypes and omits some of them. The sample carries roughly 90,000 clones, less than 95% recorded once. The CDR3 spans 20 residues. The V and J ends lost 0 bases and 1 base respectively, with 24 bases between them. Germline loops: CDR1 MRHNA, CDR2 SNTAGT. The chain joins TRBV6-4 to TRBJ2-5; the D is unclear. The receptor comes from an adult with an advanced solid tumor such as melanoma, head and neck, liver or kidney cancer. The sequences come from CD4+ or CD8+ T cells sorted from blood, collected in a trial of the OX40 agonist ivuxolimab. The CDR3 nucleotides read TGTGCCAGCAGTGACTCCACAGAGGTAAAACCCAACTTAGTCCAAGAGACCCAGTACTTC. As protein: CASSDSTEVKPNLVQETQYF.